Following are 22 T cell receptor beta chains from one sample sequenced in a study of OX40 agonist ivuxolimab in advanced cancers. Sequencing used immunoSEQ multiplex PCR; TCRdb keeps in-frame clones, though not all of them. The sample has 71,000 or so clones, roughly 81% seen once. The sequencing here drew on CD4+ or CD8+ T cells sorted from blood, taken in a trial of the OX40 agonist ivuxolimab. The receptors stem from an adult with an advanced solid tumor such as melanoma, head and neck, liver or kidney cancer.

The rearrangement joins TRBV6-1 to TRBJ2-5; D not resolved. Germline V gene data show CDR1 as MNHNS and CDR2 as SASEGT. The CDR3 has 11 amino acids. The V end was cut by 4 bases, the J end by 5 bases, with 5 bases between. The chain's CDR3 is CASSAAETQYF. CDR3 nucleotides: TGTGCCAGCAGTGCTGCGGAGACCCAGTACTTC.

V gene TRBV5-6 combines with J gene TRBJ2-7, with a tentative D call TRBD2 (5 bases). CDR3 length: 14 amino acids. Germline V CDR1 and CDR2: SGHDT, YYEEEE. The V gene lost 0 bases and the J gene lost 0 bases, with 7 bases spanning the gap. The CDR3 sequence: CASSLGSGSYEQYF. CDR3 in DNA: TGTGCCAGCAGCTTGGGAAGCGGCTCCTACGAGCAGTACTTC. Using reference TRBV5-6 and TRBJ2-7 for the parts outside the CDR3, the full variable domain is DAGVTQSPTHLIKTRGQQVTLRCSPKSGHDTVSWYQQALGQGPQFIFQYYEEEERQRGNFPDRFSGHQFPNYSSELNVNALLLGDSALYLCASSLGSGSYEQYFGPGTRLTVT.

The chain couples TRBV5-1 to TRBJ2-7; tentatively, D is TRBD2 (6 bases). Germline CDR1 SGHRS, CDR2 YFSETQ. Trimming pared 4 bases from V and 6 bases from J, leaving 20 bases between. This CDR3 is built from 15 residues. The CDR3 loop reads CASSLFPDKGGEQYF. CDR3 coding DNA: TGCGCCAGCAGCCTCTTTCCGGACAAGGGAGGCGAGCAGTACTTC.

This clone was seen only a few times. The CDR3 sequence: CASSYTSGTYNEQFF. The CDR3 nucleotides read TGTGCCAGCAGCTACACGAGCGGGACTTACAATGAGCAGTTCTTC. J is TRBJ2-1 and V is TRBV11-2; 7 positions match TRBD2. From germline, CDR1 is SGHAT and CDR2 FQNNGV. V was pared by 4 bases and J by 4 bases, with 7 bases of the junction left unmatched. This CDR3 contains 15 residues.

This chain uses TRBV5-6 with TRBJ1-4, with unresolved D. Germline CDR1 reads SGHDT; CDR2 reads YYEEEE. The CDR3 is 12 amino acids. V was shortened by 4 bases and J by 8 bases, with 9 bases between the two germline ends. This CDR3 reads CASSVVNEKLFF. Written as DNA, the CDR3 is TGTGCCAGCAGCGTGGTTAACGAAAAACTGTTTTTT.

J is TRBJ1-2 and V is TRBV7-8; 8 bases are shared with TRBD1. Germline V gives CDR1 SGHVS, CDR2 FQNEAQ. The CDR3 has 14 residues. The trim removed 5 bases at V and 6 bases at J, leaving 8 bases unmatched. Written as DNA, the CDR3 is TGTGCCAGCAGCCCCGGACAGGGTTTACATGGCTACACCTTC. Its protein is CASSPGQGLHGYTF.

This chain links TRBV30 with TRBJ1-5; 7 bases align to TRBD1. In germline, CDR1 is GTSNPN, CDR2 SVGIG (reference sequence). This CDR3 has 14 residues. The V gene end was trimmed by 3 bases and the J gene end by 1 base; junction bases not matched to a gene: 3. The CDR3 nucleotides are TGTGCCTGGAGCGGGACAGTGAGCAATCAGCCCCAGCATTTT. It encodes CAWSGTVSNQPQHF. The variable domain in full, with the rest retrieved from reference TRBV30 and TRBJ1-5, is SQTIHQWPATLVQPVGSPLSLECTVEGTSNPNLYWYRQAAGRGLQLLFYSVGIGQISSEVPQNLSASRPQDRQFILSSKKLLLSDSGFYLCAWSGTVSNQPQHFGDGTRLSIL.

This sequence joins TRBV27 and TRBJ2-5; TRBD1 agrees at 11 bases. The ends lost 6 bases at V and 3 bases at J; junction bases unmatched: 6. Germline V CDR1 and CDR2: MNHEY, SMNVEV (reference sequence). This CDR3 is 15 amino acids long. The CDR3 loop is CASRRGQGVKETQYF. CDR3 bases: TGTGCCAGCAGACGGGGACAGGGGGTAAAAGAGACCCAGTACTTC.

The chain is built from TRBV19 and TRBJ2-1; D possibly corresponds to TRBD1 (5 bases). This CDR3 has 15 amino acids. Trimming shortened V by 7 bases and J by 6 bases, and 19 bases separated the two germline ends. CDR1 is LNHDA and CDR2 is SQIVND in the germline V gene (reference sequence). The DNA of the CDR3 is TGTGCCAGTACTCAAACAGGTTCTCCTTCCAATGAGCAGTTCTTC. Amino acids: CASTQTGSPSNEQFF.

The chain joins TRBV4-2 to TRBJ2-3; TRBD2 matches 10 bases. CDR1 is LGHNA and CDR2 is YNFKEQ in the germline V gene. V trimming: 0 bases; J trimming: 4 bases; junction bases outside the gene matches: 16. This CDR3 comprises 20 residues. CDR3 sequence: CASSQDLLHASGRRSDTQYF. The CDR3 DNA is TGTGCCAGCAGCCAAGATCTTTTACACGCTAGCGGGAGAAGGTCAGATACGCAGTATTTT.

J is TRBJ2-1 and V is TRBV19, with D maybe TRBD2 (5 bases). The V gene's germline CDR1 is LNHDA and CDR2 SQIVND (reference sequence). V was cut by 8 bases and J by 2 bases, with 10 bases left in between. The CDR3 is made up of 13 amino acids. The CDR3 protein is CASSGYPYNEQFF. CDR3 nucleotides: TGTGCCAGTTCGGGGTACCCCTACAATGAGCAGTTCTTC.

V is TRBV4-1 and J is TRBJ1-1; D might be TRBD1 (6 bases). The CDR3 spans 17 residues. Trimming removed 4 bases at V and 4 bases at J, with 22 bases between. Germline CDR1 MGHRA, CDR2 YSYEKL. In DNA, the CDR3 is TGCGCCAGCAGCCGACCTCGGATCGGGGGCTGGGGCACTGAAGCTTTCTTT. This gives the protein CASSRPRIGGWGTEAFF.

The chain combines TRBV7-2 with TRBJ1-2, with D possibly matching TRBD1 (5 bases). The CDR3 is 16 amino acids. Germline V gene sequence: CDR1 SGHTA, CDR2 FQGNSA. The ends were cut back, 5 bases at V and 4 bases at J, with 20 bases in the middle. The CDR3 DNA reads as TGTGCCAGCAGCCCGAGAAAACCGGGACGGGGCTATGGCTACACCTTC. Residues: CASSPRKPGRGYGYTF.

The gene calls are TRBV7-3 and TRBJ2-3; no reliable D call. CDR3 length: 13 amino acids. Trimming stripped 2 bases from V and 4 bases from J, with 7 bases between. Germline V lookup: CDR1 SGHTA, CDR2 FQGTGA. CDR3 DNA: TGTGCCAGCAGCTTATCGTTCCCAGATACGCAGTATTTT. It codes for CASSLSFPDTQYF.

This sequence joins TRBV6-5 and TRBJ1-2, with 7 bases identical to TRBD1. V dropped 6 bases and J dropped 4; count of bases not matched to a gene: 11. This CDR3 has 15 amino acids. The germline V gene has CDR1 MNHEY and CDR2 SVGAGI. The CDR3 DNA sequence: TGTGCCAGCAGGGGGGTCGACAGGGTCGCCTATGGCTACACCTTC. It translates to CASRGVDRVAYGYTF.

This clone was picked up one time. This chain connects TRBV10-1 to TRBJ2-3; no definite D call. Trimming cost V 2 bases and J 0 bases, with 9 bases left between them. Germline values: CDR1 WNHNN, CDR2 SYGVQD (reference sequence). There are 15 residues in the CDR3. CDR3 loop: CASSEGPASTDTQYF. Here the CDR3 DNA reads TGCGCCAGCAGTGAGGGGCCAGCGAGCACAGATACGCAGTATTTT.

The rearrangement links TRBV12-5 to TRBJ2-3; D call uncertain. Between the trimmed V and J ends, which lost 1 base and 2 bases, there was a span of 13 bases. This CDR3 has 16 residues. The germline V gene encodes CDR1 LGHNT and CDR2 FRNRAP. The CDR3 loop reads CASGLEATSFTDTQYF. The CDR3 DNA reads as TGTGCTAGTGGTTTGGAAGCGACATCCTTCACAGATACGCAGTATTTT.

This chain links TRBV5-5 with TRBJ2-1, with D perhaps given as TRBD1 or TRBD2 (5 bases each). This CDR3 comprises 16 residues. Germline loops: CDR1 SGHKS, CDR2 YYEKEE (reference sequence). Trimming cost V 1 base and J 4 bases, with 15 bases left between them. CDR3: CASSLIGTELYNEQFF. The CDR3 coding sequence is TGTGCCAGCAGCTTGATTGGGACGGAACTGTACAATGAGCAGTTCTTC.

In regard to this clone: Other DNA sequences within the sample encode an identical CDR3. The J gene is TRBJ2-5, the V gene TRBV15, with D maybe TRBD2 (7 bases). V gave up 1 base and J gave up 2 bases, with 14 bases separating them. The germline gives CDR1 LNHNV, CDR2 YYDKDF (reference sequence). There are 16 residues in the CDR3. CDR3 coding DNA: TGTGCCACCAGCAGAGCATGGGGGGGGCCACAAGAGACCCAGTACTTC. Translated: CATSRAWGGPQETQYF.

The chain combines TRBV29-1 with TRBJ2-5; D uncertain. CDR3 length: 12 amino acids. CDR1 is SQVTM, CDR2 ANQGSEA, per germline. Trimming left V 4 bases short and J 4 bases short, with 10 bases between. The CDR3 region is CSVVTPGETQYF. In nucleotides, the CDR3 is TGCAGCGTTGTGACCCCAGGAGAGACCCAGTACTTC. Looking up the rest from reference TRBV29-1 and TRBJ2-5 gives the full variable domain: SAVISQKPSRDICQRGTSLTIQCQVDSQVTMMFWYRQQPGQSLTLIATANQGSEATYESGFVIDKFPISRPNLTFSTLTVSNMSPEDSSIYLCSVVTPGETQYFGPGTRLLVL.

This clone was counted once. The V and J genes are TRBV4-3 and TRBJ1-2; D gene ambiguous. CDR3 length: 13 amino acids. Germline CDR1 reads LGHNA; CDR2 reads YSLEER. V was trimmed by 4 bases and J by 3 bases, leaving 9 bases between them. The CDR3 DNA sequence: TGCGCCAGCAGCCCCGGGAGCGACTATGGCTACACCTTC. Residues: CASSPGSDYGYTF.

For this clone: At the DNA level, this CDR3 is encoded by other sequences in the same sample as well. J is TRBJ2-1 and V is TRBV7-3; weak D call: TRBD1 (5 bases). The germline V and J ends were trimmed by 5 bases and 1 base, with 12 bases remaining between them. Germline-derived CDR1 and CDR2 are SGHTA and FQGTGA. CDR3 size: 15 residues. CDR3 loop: CASSPGATSYNEQFF. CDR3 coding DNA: TGTGCCAGCAGCCCTGGGGCTACATCCTACAATGAGCAGTTCTTC.